This T cell receptor (beta chain) was retrieved from a study of vaccination and CD4 T cells after COVID-19 (dated by TCRdb to between 2021 and 2024). Turning to the overall study: SARS-CoV-2 positivity had been established in the convalescent patients by nasal swab PCR, and mild disease was recorded in about 9 of these patients and severe disease in one. Participants got two doses of the Pfizer-BioNTech BNT162b2 vaccine (n=8) or two doses of the Moderna mRNA-1273 vaccine (n=2). Post-COVID blood samples were collected from convalescent patients a median of roughly 100 days after diagnosis, with a range of about 35 to 161 days. Six males and four females were included in the convalescent cohort, with two Hispanic individuals, seven Caucasians, two Asians and one multiracial person represented. For stimulating the cultures, overlapping spike peptide pools were used, derived from SARS-CoV-2 as well as from the common cold coronaviruses HCoV-NL63, HCoV-OC43 and HCoV-229E. In roughly eleven COVID-19 convalescent patients and several infection-naive healthy vaccine recipients, the spike-specific CD4+ TCR repertoire before mRNA vaccination was compared with the repertoire after mRNA vaccination. Control cultures received a CEFX viral epitope pool as the positive control, an HIV-1 Nef peptide pool as the negative control, or no peptide. Post-vaccine blood samples were obtained a median of roughly 75 days after the second vaccine dose, with a range of 14 to 241 days.

Broad study findings and their caveats: Nearly all vaccine-specific clones in convalescent patients (304 of 307) were mono-reactive for SARS-CoV-2 spike rather than cross-reactive with common cold coronaviruses. An increase in the median number of SARS-CoV-2-reactive clonotypes from approximately 21 after infection to some 40 after vaccination was observed, but the change was not found to be significant. In convalescent patients, a median about 90% of post-vaccine SARS-CoV-2-reactive clones were detected only after vaccination, and vaccine-specific priming was suggested by this finding. The study included relatively few convalescent patients and did not analyze early timepoints after natural infection.

The treatment or condition label, as the study defines it: roughly ten-day PBMC culture with coronavirus spike peptide pools or control peptides (ViraFEST assay). The ViraFEST assay was used in the study, in which antigen-specific T cells were expanded with peptide pools and expanded clonotypes were subsequently identified by TCR sequencing. The convalescent patients' positive SARS-CoV-2 PCR tests fell between March and December 2020, which was before the Alpha, Beta and Delta variants emerged in the United States. Each well held 2 million to 2.5 million PBMCs cultured with approximately 9.2 ug/ml peptide pools in IMDM containing around 5.5% human AB serum and around 10 IU/ml IL-2. Half of the culture medium was replaced with fresh IL-2-containing medium on days 3 and 7. CD4+ T cells were isolated after around 9 days of culture through negative selection using the EasySep CD4+ T cell isolation kit. PBMCs were separated from whole blood using Ficoll-Paque Plus gradient centrifugation and then either used fresh or cryopreserved at -140C. Culture conditions were generally each tested in triplicate wells.

Library creation used PCR. DNA from cultured CD4+ T cells underwent TCR sequencing with the Oncomine TCR Beta short-read assay at the Johns Hopkins FTIC core. The QIAamp micro DNA kit was used to extract genomic DNA from the cultured CD4+ T cells. Oncomine TCR Beta libraries made from cultured CD4+ T cells were pooled using unique dual indexes and sequenced on an Illumina iSeq 100. The study's processing was this. Non-productive sequences were filtered out, and CDR3s that did not start with C, did not end with F or W, or were shorter than 7 amino acids were discarded. The MANAFEST web application was used to identify antigen-specific clonotypes by comparing peptide-stimulated wells against reference wells and other culture wells. To be called positive, a clone needed an FDR below 0.05, an odds ratio above 5, and a productive frequency above 0.1% in at least two of three replicate wells. Cross-reactive clonotypes were defined as significantly expanded in both SARS-CoV-2 spike wells and at least one common cold coronavirus spike condition. Levenshtein distances (stringdist) and unrooted phylogenetic trees (ape) in R version 3.6.1 were used to assess CDR3 homology. TCRdb itself trimmed the public reads at Q25 with fastp, ran MiXCR and retained productive beta chains. Rows with a matching CDR3 protein are joined into one entry that keeps the most common DNA and genes. These V and J calls are TCRdb output, not the study's own analysis. For this sample the table gives approximately 17,000 distinct CDR3 sequences, of which roughly half were detected only once. The ten biggest clones cover roughly 4.5% of the sample.

To note about this clonotype: This clone's antigen is unknown. The input lacks base qualities; no much larger clone sits a single base away.

Per the germline V gene, SGHTA is the CDR1 and FQGNSA is the CDR2. V has 5 bases trimmed and J has 4 bases trimmed; junction bases matching no gene number 8. The CDR3 measures 15 amino acids from cysteine to phenylalanine. Just the 45-base CDR3 DNA is kept, in frame starting at base 1. Sequencing was performed on CD4+ T cells from blood, cultured in vitro, taken before SARS-CoV-2 vaccination. This receptor chain uses TRBV7-2 and TRBJ1-2; 9 bases in the middle match TRBD1. The sequence derives from a human donor who had recovered from COVID-19. The CDR3 protein is CASSPTGGLIYGYTF. The DNA sequence reads TGTGCCAGCAGCCCGACAGGGGGTCTTATCTATGGCTACACCTTC.